The 15 T cell receptor beta chains listed next were all sequenced from one sample in a study of T and B cells in COVID-19 patients. BIOMED2 TRB-A/B primer pools were used in multiplex TRB PCR. TCRdb re-analysed the multiplex PCR reads in MiXCR, keeping a single row per CDR3 protein. Here the sample spans about 7,200 distinct CDR3 sequences, under 40% being singletons. From blood, about 240-550 ng of genomic DNA served as TRB template. The material sequenced was blood. The receptors stem from a human donor who had recovered from COVID-19.

The gene calls are TRBV19 and TRBJ1-5; D is undetermined. Per the germline V gene, CDR1 is LNHDA and CDR2 is SQIVND (reference sequence). The germline V and J ends were trimmed by 3 bases and 4 bases, with 10 bases remaining between them. CDR3 length: 14 residues. CDR3 loop: CASSIRVGNQPQHF. The CDR3 DNA reads as TGTGCCAGTAGTATTAGAGTGGGGAATCAGCCCCAGCATTTT. Full variable domain (rest looked up from reference TRBV19 and TRBJ1-5): DGGITQSPKYLFRKEGQNVTLSCEQNLNHDAMYWYRQDPGQGLRLIYYSQIVNDFQKGDIAEGYSVSREKKESFPLTVTSAQKNPTAFYLCASSIRVGNQPQHFGDGTRLSIL.

This chain uses TRBV11-2 with TRBJ2-3; possibly TRBD1 for D (6 bases). The length of the CDR3 is 15 residues. Trimming pared 1 base from V and 4 bases from J, leaving 12 bases between. Germline V lookup: CDR1 SGHAT, CDR2 FQNNGV. The CDR3 sequence is CASSLVSGDSDTQYF. CDR3 bases: TGTGCCAGCAGCTTAGTCTCAGGGGATTCAGATACGCAGTATTTT.

In its sample, this clonotype was seen a few times. The chain is built from TRBV6-5 and TRBJ1-6, with 7 bases that match TRBD1. CDR1 MNHEY and CDR2 SVGAGI come from the germline V gene. V trimming: 6 bases; J trimming: 7 bases; junction bases outside the gene matches: 9. This CDR3 contains 15 residues. The CDR3 loop reads CASRLGTALNSPLHF. The CDR3 coding sequence is TGTGCCAGCAGGCTCGGGACAGCACTAAATTCACCCCTCCACTTT.

This clonotype qualifies as medium-sized. The chain joins TRBV5-5 to TRBJ2-3, with 11 positions matching TRBD2. After removal of 1 base from V and 2 bases from J, the junction contained 6 bases not matched to a gene. Germline V gene data show CDR1 as SGHKS and CDR2 as YYEKEE (reference sequence). The CDR3 runs 17 residues. CDR3 amino acids: CASSLRGTSGPTDTQYF. CDR3 DNA sequence: TGTGCCAGCAGCTTGAGGGGGACTAGCGGACCCACAGATACGCAGTATTTT.

By sample share, this clonotype is medium-sized. The chain recombines TRBV5-4 with TRBJ2-5; 9 bases line up with TRBD2. V was clipped by 6 bases and J by 1 base; unmatched bases: 1. The CDR3 spans 13 residues. Germline CDR1 SGHNT, CDR2 YYREEE (reference sequence). The CDR3 region is CASKLAGQETQYF. CDR3 coding DNA: TGTGCCAGCAAACTAGCGGGCCAAGAGACCCAGTACTTC.

The rearrangement uses TRBV6-2 or TRBV6-3 and TRBJ2-7, with unresolved D. The V end was cut by 5 bases, the J end by 4 bases, with 12 bases between. This CDR3 spans 13 amino acids. Per germline, CDR1 MNHEY and CDR2 SVGEGT. CDR3 sequence (DNA): TGTGCCAGCAGTCCTCCCCCAGCGTACGAGCAGTACTTC. It encodes CASSPPPAYEQYF.

CDR3 in DNA: TGTGCCAGCAGTCTCAGGGGCGGGGGCCCCTACGAGCAGTACTTC. Protein: CASSLRGGGPYEQYF. The gene calls are TRBV27 and TRBJ2-7; D might be TRBD2 (7 bases). There are 15 residues in the CDR3. Between the trimmed V and J ends, which lost 5 bases and 2 bases, there was a span of 16 bases. CDR1 is MNHEY and CDR2 is SMNVEV in the germline V gene (reference sequence).

CDR3 sequence: CATSRGDRGPPSTDTQYF. The CDR3 bases are TGTGCCACCAGCAGAGGGGACAGGGGGCCGCCTAGCACAGATACGCAGTATTTT. The chain employs TRBV15 and TRBJ2-3; 12 positions agree with TRBD1. The CDR3 is 18 residues long. V dropped 1 base and J dropped 0; count of bases not matched to a gene: 5. Germline V gene lookup returns CDR1 LNHNV and CDR2 YYDKDF (reference sequence). The complete variable domain, with remaining parts taken from reference TRBV15 and TRBJ2-3, reads DAMVIQNPRYQVTQFGKPVTLSCSQTLNHNVMYWYQQKSSQAPKLLFHYYDKDFNNEADTPDNFQSRRPNTSFCFLDIRSPGLGDTAMYLCATSRGDRGPPSTDTQYFGPGTRLTVL.

The genes are TRBV7-3 and TRBJ2-7, with TRBD1 matching over 7 bases. Looked up from germline, CDR1 is SGHTA and CDR2 is FQGTGA. This CDR3 comprises 13 residues. V was pared by 5 bases and J by 2 bases, with 3 bases of the junction left unmatched. The DNA of the CDR3 is TGTGCCAGCAGCCCGACAGGGACCTACGAGCAGTACTTC. Translated, it gives CASSPTGTYEQYF.

This clonotype was seen a few times. The chain couples TRBV6-5 to TRBJ1-5; TRBD1 might be the D (6 bases). The CDR3 sequence is 18 residues long. V was clipped by 5 bases and J by 3 bases, with 23 bases between them. Germline CDR1 and CDR2: MNHEY and SVGAGI. The CDR3 DNA is TGTGCCAGCAGTCCCAGGGGCCCGTTCATGGAACACAATCAGCCCCAGCATTTT. It codes for CASSPRGPFMEHNQPQHF.

The chain combines TRBV19 with TRBJ1-2; 9 nucleotides match TRBD1. The V gene's germline CDR1 is LNHDA and CDR2 SQIVND (reference sequence). The CDR3 has 13 amino acids. J lost 4 bases, V lost 8 bases, and 5 bases had no gene match. CDR3 nucleotides: TGTGCCAGTTCACAGGGGGCTAGCTATGGCTACACCTTC. Translating gives CASSQGASYGYTF. The variable domain in full, with the rest retrieved from reference TRBV19 and TRBJ1-2, is DGGITQSPKYLFRKEGQNVTLSCEQNLNHDAMYWYRQDPGQGLRLIYYSQIVNDFQKGDIAEGYSVSREKKESFPLTVTSAQKNPTAFYLCASSQGASYGYTFGSGTRLTVV.

This clonotype was seen more than once but under ten times. The CDR3 bases are TGCGCCAGCAGCTTGGGGGGAGGGAACGAGCAGTACGTC. Protein product: CASSLGGGNEQYV. The chain couples TRBV5-1 to TRBJ2-7; 7 nucleotides line up with TRBD2. The trim removed 0 bases at V and 5 bases at J, leaving 2 bases unmatched. Germline-derived CDR1 and CDR2 are SGHRS and YFSETQ. CDR3 length: 13 amino acids.

This clonotype was detected a few times. This sequence joins TRBV6-1 and TRBJ2-3, with D unclear. The CDR3 has 15 amino acids. The V gene's germline CDR1 is MNHNS and CDR2 SASEGT. V was shortened by 2 bases and J by 0 bases, with 9 bases between the two germline ends. The CDR3 sequence: CASSEWRRSTDTQYF. The CDR3 DNA follows: TGTGCCAGCAGTGAATGGCGACGGAGCACAGATACGCAGTATTTT.

This clonotype was recorded a few times. The chain joins TRBV19 to TRBJ1-4; D may be TRBD1 (6 bases). The germline V gene has CDR1 LNHDA and CDR2 SQIVND (reference sequence). The length of the CDR3 is 15 residues. V was clipped by 4 bases and J by 0 bases, with 9 bases between them. The CDR3 sequence: CASSKWTATNEKLFF. The CDR3 DNA reads as TGTGCCAGTAGTAAATGGACAGCAACTAATGAAAAACTGTTTTTT.

The sample holds a few counts of this clonotype. The chain combines TRBV18 with TRBJ1-1, with D unresolved. The V gene lost 0 bases and the J gene lost 1 base, with 12 bases spanning the gap. This CDR3 spans 16 amino acids. The V gene's germline CDR1 is KGHSH and CDR2 LQKENI. The CDR3 region has the DNA TGTGCCAGCTCACCACCGACACCTGCAACGAACACTGAAGCTTTCTTT. Translated, it gives CASSPPTPATNTEAFF.